This TCR beta chain was documented in a study of cytotoxic CD8 clonotypes in ibrutinib-treated CLL. The overall study: Researchers reported ten to twelve relapsed/refractory and about 15 treatment-naive patients, roughly 18 of them IGHV unmutated.

General study results and limits: Age-matched healthy donor levels were exceeded by baseline clonality, which tracked circulating CD8+ T-cell counts. There were few public clonotypes, and on treatment they contracted or stayed stable.

V gave up 8 bases and J gave up 4 bases, with 15 bases separating them. Per the germline V gene, CDR1 is LNHDA and CDR2 is SQIVND (reference sequence). The length of the CDR3 is 14 residues. Remarks on this clone: Its antigen is currently unknown.

Method: immunoSEQ multiplex PCR; TCRdb's copy keeps in-frame clones and lacks some. This sample has approximately 32,000 clones; about half occur once, and the top ten carry about 20%. The sequencing here drew on PBMCs, taken before ibrutinib treatment. V is TRBV19 and J is TRBJ1-3; D perhaps matches TRBD1 (5 bases). This clonotype originated in a human donor with chronic lymphocytic leukemia. In DNA, the CDR3 is TGTGCCAGTCTCCCCGGGGGGATCGGAAACACCATATATTTT. It specifies CASLPGGIGNTIYF.